The 8 T cell receptor beta chains listed next were all sequenced from one sample in a study of OX40 agonist ivuxolimab in advanced cancers. Some clones are missing from TCRdb's copy, which holds only in-frame ones; the method was immunoSEQ multiplex PCR. Among around 70,000 clones listed, 88% were seen once. The input for sequencing was CD4+ or CD8+ T cells sorted from blood, taken in a trial of the OX40 agonist ivuxolimab. The receptors shown here come from an adult with an advanced solid tumor such as melanoma, head and neck, liver or kidney cancer.

V usage is TRBV4-1 and J usage is TRBJ2-7, with 10 bases lining up with TRBD2. CDR3 length: 14 amino acids. J lost 7 bases, V lost 8 bases, and 11 bases had no gene match. Germline lookup yields CDR1 MGHRA and CDR2 YSYEKL. DNA for the CDR3: TGCGCCAGCGGTGAGCGGGAGGGCCTTTATGAGCAGTACTTC. Amino acid sequence: CASGEREGLYEQYF.

The V call is TRBV11-3, the J call TRBJ1-1, with a tentative D call TRBD1 (5 bases). Trimming left V 3 bases short and J 3 bases short, with 17 bases between. The CDR3 spans 16 residues. CDR1 and CDR2 (germline): SGHNT, YENEEA. The CDR3 bases are TGTGCCAGCAGCTTGGTCAGGGCGGTTGGGGACACTGAAGCTTTCTTT. Translating it yields CASSLVRAVGDTEAFF. Combining the CDR3 with reference TRBV11-3 and TRBJ1-1 gives the whole variable domain EAGVVQSPRYKIIEKKQPVAFWCNPISGHNTLYWYLQNLGQGPELLIRYENEEAVDDSQLPKDRFSAERLKGVDSTLKIQPAELGDSAVYLCASSLVRAVGDTEAFFGQGTRLTVV.

The V and J genes are TRBV5-1 and TRBJ1-2, with a weak D call TRBD1 (6 bases). Per the germline V gene, CDR1 is SGHRS and CDR2 is YFSETQ. Trimming took off 4 bases at V and 6 bases at J, with 10 bases between the two ends. This CDR3 has 12 residues. This CDR3 is CASSTTGDGYTF. CDR3 nucleotide sequence: TGCGCCAGCAGCACGACAGGAGATGGCTACACCTTC.

The chain links TRBV27 to TRBJ2-7; no clear D gene. The V end lost 1 base, the J end lost 3 bases, and 13 bases lay between the germline ends. Germline CDR1 and CDR2: MNHEY and SMNVEV (reference sequence). The CDR3 runs 15 residues. CDR3 nucleotides: TGTGCCAGCAGTTTATTTGGCCAAGGTGACTACGAGCAGTACTTC. Translated: CASSLFGQGDYEQYF.

V gene TRBV5-4 combines with J gene TRBJ2-7; D ambiguous. The germline V and J ends were trimmed by 1 base and 4 bases, with 6 bases remaining between them. Germline V CDR1 and CDR2: SGHNT, YYREEE (reference sequence). This CDR3 is built from 12 residues. The CDR3 loop is CASSLFGYEQYF. CDR3 sequence (DNA): TGTGCCAGCAGCTTGTTCGGGTACGAGCAGTACTTC.

A remark on this clone: Different DNA sequences within this sample yield the same CDR3. This chain joins TRBV19 and TRBJ2-2; 7 bases agree with TRBD2. V was pared by 6 bases and J by 1 base, with 11 bases of the junction left unmatched. Germline lookup yields CDR1 LNHDA and CDR2 SQIVND (reference sequence). CDR3 size: 17 residues. CDR3 loop: CASSISPLAGNTGELFF. For the CDR3, the DNA is TGTGCCAGTAGCATCTCTCCCTTAGCGGGGAACACCGGGGAGCTGTTTTTT. Based on the CDR3 plus reference TRBV19 and TRBJ2-2, the full variable domain is DGGITQSPKYLFRKEGQNVTLSCEQNLNHDAMYWYRQDPGQGLRLIYYSQIVNDFQKGDIAEGYSVSREKKESFPLTVTSAQKNPTAFYLCASSISPLAGNTGELFFGEGSRLTVL.

The chain combines TRBV28 with TRBJ2-7; 11 bases map to TRBD1. Germline V gene lookup returns CDR1 MDHEN and CDR2 SYDVKM. V lost 6 bases, J lost 0 bases, and 7 bases stayed unmatched. The CDR3 runs 16 residues. CDR3 DNA: TGTGCCAGCAGCCGGGACAGGGGGTCATCCTCCTACGAGCAGTACTTC. Translating gives CASSRDRGSSSYEQYF.

V gene TRBV27 combines with J gene TRBJ1-4; no reliable D call. Germline-derived CDR1 and CDR2 are MNHEY and SMNVEV (reference sequence). The V and J ends lost 0 bases and 4 bases respectively, with 6 bases between them. The CDR3 length is 14 residues. The CDR3 region is CASSLSWGNEKLFF. Here the CDR3 DNA reads TGTGCCAGCAGTTTATCGTGGGGTAATGAAAAACTGTTTTTT.